This TCR beta chain was sequenced during a study of OX40 agonist ivuxolimab in advanced cancers. TCRdb's copy holds only in-frame clones and misses some; the assay was immunoSEQ multiplex PCR. The sample holds more than 45,000 clones, 83% seen once. V was clipped by 2 bases and J by 3 bases; unmatched bases: 9. The CDR3 loop spans 15 amino acids. Germline assignment: CDR1 GTSNPN and CDR2 SVGIG (reference sequence). V gene TRBV30 combines with J gene TRBJ1-2; 7 bases map to TRBD1. Here the sequenced sample was CD4+ or CD8+ T cells sorted from blood, taken in a trial of the OX40 agonist ivuxolimab. This receptor was taken from an adult with an advanced solid tumor such as melanoma, head and neck, liver or kidney cancer. The chain's CDR3 is CAWSPGLGGDYGYTF. CDR3 sequence (DNA): TGTGCCTGGAGTCCCGGGCTAGGGGGCGACTATGGCTACACCTTC.